These T cell receptor beta chains were read from a single sample in a study of blood T cell repertoires in COVID-19. The assay was immunoSEQ multiplex PCR, and TCRdb's table has in-frame clones only and misses some. Of approximately 260,000 clones listed, roughly 84% are singletons. Sequencing was carried out using PBMCs or T cells enriched from blood (not recorded which). These receptors all stem from a woman aged 50 to 65 who had been exposed to COVID-19. CDR3s include the opening cysteine and the closing phenylalanine or tryptophan. D genes are given only for firm matches. Some rows have no size entry. The others give once, few or many, or a class for an expanded clone.

TRBV18	.	TRBJ1-6	.	TGTGCCAGCTCACCTAACGGGCAAGGGGGCTCCTATAATTCACCCCTCCACTTT	CASSPNGQGGSYNSPLHF
TRBV5-1	.	TRBJ2-5	.	TGCGCCAGCAGCCCCCGGACGGGGCAAGAGACCCAGTACTTC	CASSPRTGQETQYF
TRBV7-9	.	TRBJ1-3	.	TGTGCCAGCAGCATTCGGCCCTTCGGGACTATCTCGAAAGGCTCTGGAAACACCATATATTTT	CASSIRPFGTISKGSGNTIYF
TRBV2	TRBD1	TRBJ1-3	.	TGTGCCAGCAGTGGGGACAGGCCGGCCTCTGGAAACACCATATATTTT	CASSGDRPASGNTIYF
TRBV3-1/TRBV3-2	TRBD2	TRBJ2-1	.	TGTGCCAGCAGCCCGGGACTAGAAGTAACGGGTGAGCAGTTCTTC	CASSPGLEVTGEQFF
TRBV12-3/TRBV12-4	.	TRBJ2-7	.	TGTGCCAGCAGTACTCTGACCTACGAGCAGTACTTC	CASSTLTYEQYF
TRBV18	.	TRBJ1-2	.	TGTGCCAGCTCACCACTAGCCAGACAGCCTAACTATGGCTACACCTTC	CASSPLARQPNYGYTF
TRBV28	.	TRBJ1-1	.	TGTGCCAGCAGCCCCAACTCTCCGGGGGGCACTGAAGCTTTCTTT	CASSPNSPGGTEAFF
TRBV5-1	TRBD2	TRBJ2-7	once	TGCGCCAGCAGCACTATAGCGGGAACGGGCGAGCAGTACTTC	CASSTIAGTGEQYF
TRBV27	.	TRBJ2-5	.	TGTGCCAGCAGTTTTGGGGGGGCTCAGGGGGAGACCCAGTACTTC	CASSFGGAQGETQYF
TRBV4-1	.	TRBJ2-7	.	TGCGCCAGCAGCCCGACAGCTATCACCTACGAGCAGTACTTC	CASSPTAITYEQYF
TRBV7-9	TRBD1	TRBJ2-7	.	TGTGCCAGCAGCTTAGTTTGGGACAGGGGCTACGAGCAGTACTTC	CASSLVWDRGYEQYF
TRBV29-1	TRBD2	TRBJ2-7	.	TGCAGCGTTGTAGCGGGGGGCCCTAGACGCGAGCAGTACTTC	CSVVAGGPRREQYF
TRBV19	.	TRBJ1-2	.	TGTGCCAGTAGCCGGGTGGTAGGGGGTGTGGGCTATGGCTACACCTTC	CASSRVVGGVGYGYTF
TRBV11-3	.	TRBJ2-5	.	TGTGCCAGCAGCAGGGGTCAAGAGACCCAGTACTTC	CASSRGQETQYF
TRBV7-9	.	TRBJ2-1	.	TGTGCCAGCAGCTCTAAGACCGGACTTCAAGAGTTCTTC	CASSSKTGLQEFF
TRBV18	TRBD2	TRBJ2-3	.	TGTGCCAGCACGCCGTGGGGGACTAGCAGTACAGATACGCAGTATTTT	CASTPWGTSSTDTQYF
TRBV28	TRBD1	TRBJ1-1	.	TGTGCCAGCGGGACAGACCTTGAAGCTTTCTTT	CASGTDLEAFF
TRBV5-1	.	TRBJ1-2	.	TGCGCCAGCAGCTTGGGCAGGGGAGTTGACTATGGCTACACCTTC	CASSLGRGVDYGYTF
TRBV9	TRBD1	TRBJ1-1	.	TGTGCCAGCAGCGAAGGACAGGGGAAGACTGAAGCTTTCTTT	CASSEGQGKTEAFF
TRBV6-1	.	TRBJ1-5	once	TGTGCCAGCAGCTGGACACCTCATAGCAATCAGCCCCAGCATTTT	CASSWTPHSNQPQHF
TRBV6-6	.	TRBJ2-3	.	TGTGCCAGCAGCCTCGGTCGGGGGGCAATGACGCAGTATTTT	CASSLGRGAMTQYF
TRBV7-6	.	TRBJ2-3	.	TGTGCCAGCAGCTTCGGAGGGCCCCAAGATACGCAGTATTTT	CASSFGGPQDTQYF
TRBV6-5	TRBD1	TRBJ1-2	.	TGTGCCAGCACGGTGGGACAGTTGTATGGCTACACCTTC	CASTVGQLYGYTF
TRBV7-2	.	TRBJ1-1	.	TGTGCCAGCAGTCCCGGACAATGGAACACTGAAGCTTTCTTT	CASSPGQWNTEAFF
TRBV19	.	TRBJ2-7	few	TGTGCCAGTAGTCTCGGCAGGGATCAATACGAGCAGTACTTC	CASSLGRDQYEQYF
TRBV19	.	TRBJ1-1	few	TGTGCCAGTAGTATATCGTCTGAAGCTTTCTTT	CASSISSEAFF
TRBV6-6	.	TRBJ2-7	.	TGTGCCAGCAGTTACTCGGAGGGGAGCGAGCAGTACTTC	CASSYSEGSEQYF
TRBV2	TRBD1	TRBJ1-1	few	TGTGCCAGCAGGGCCCGGACAGGGAAGGTCACTGAAGCTTTCTTT	CASRARTGKVTEAFF
TRBV4-1	TRBD1	TRBJ1-2	.	TGCGCCAGCAGCCCGGGACAGGTCGCCTATGGCTACACCTTC	CASSPGQVAYGYTF
TRBV6-9	.	TRBJ1-6	.	TGTGCCAGACAGGCCAGTTTGTGGACACCCCTCCACTTT	CARQASLWTPLHF
TRBV11-2	.	TRBJ1-2	.	TGTGCCAGCAGCTTAGAGACGGGGAACTATGGCTACACCTTC	CASSLETGNYGYTF
TRBV13	TRBD1	TRBJ1-3	.	TGTGCCAGCAGCTTAAGGACAGGGGCTTTTCCGACAACTGGAAACACCATATATTTT	CASSLRTGAFPTTGNTIYF
TRBV19	TRBD1	TRBJ1-4	.	TGTGCCAGTAGTATAGCAAGGACAGGGGGGAGTGAAAAACTGTTTTTT	CASSIARTGGSEKLFF
TRBV11-2	.	TRBJ1-5	.	TGTGCCAGCAGCTTAGGGCCGGGGGGCAATCAGCCCCAGCATTTT	CASSLGPGGNQPQHF
TRBV5-4	TRBD1	TRBJ1-6	.	TGTGCCAGCAGCTTACAGGGGGTGGTTAATTCACCCCTCCACTTT	CASSLQGVVNSPLHF
TRBV11-3	.	TRBJ2-1	once	TGTGCCAGCAGCTTAGACCCCAGTGGTGAGCAGTTCTTC	CASSLDPSGEQFF
TRBV18	TRBD2	TRBJ2-3	.	TGTGCCAGCTCACTTGCTAGCGGTGCTAGCACAGATACGCAGTATTTT	CASSLASGASTDTQYF
TRBV21-1	.	TRBJ1-4	once	TGTGCCAGGGGAGGGACAGGGAATGAAAAACTGTTTTTT	CARGGTGNEKLFF
TRBV15	.	TRBJ2-7	few	TGTGCCACCAGCAGAGATCAGCGCCTCGGGGGAGAGCGCAAGGAGCAGTACTTC	CATSRDQRLGGERKEQYF
TRBV5-1	TRBD1	TRBJ2-5	.	TGCGCCAGCAGCCCAGGATTCAGGGGGCTGGAGACCCAGTACTTC	CASSPGFRGLETQYF
TRBV10-2	.	TRBJ1-2	.	TGCGCCAGCAGTGTGGAGGTGGGTGCCTACACCTTC	CASSVEVGAYTF
TRBV3-1/TRBV3-2	.	TRBJ1-3	.	TGTGCCAGCAGCCAAGGGCAGGGCGACACCATATATTTT	CASSQGQGDTIYF
TRBV2	.	TRBJ1-3	.	TGTGCCAGCAGCGAGGGAGGGGGCTCTGGAAACACCATATATTTT	CASSEGGGSGNTIYF
TRBV3-1/TRBV3-2	.	TRBJ1-1	.	TGTGCCAGCAGCCAAGTGGGGGGGGTAGGGAAGGATGAAGCTTTCTTT	CASSQVGGVGKDEAFF
TRBV24-1	.	TRBJ2-3	once	TGTGCCACCAGTGATCCAGGGCGGGATTCCACAGATACGCAGTATTTT	CATSDPGRDSTDTQYF
TRBV27	TRBD1	TRBJ1-1	few	TGTGCCAGCAGTTCTGAGACCTCGGGACAGGGGGGCACTGAAGCTTTCTTT	CASSSETSGQGGTEAFF